This TCR beta chain was sequenced during a study of metastatic and nonmetastatic thyroid tumors. At the level of the study: It was across blood and tumor or nodule tissue from malignant and benign thyroid patients that repertoires were compared.

TCRdb re-processed the PCR reads through MiXCR. The sample has around 2,000 clones; approximately 25% are singletons. Looked up from germline, CDR1 is SNHLY and CDR2 is FYNNEI. The CDR3 has 14 amino acids. Concerning this clone itself: The germline gene is not matched at one end of the junction; a read error may be the cause.

Until they underwent thyroid surgery, no patient had received any treatment. The chain is built from TRBV2 and TRBJ2-6, with D maybe TRBD2 (6 bases). The source is a male donor with papillary thyroid cancer or a benign thyroid nodule (not recorded which). Some clones in this sample may be carry-over from other donors' samples. The sequenced sample was adjacent normal tissue. DNA of the CDR3: TGTGCCAGCAGCAGGGAGGCTGGGGCCAACGCCCTGACTTTC. Translation gives CASSREAGANALTF.